This TCR beta chain is drawn from a study of OX40 agonist ivuxolimab in advanced cancers. The overall study: Clinicians treated patients with ivuxolimab, an agonistic anti-OX40 (CD134) antibody. Ivuxolimab was administered intravenously to patients at 0.01 to 10 mg/kg every 2 weeks. Aged roughly 20 to 85 with a mean of 60 years, they were under 85% male.

Per germline, CDR1 MNHEY and CDR2 SMNVEV (reference sequence). This CDR3 region has 15 residues. The V end was cut by 2 bases, the J end by 2 bases, with 7 bases between. Sequencing used immunoSEQ multiplex PCR; TCRdb keeps in-frame clones, though not all of them. The sample shows tens of thousands of clones, around 89% of them seen only once. Anyone with autoimmune disease history or systemic immunosuppression was excluded. The sequence was collected from an adult with an advanced solid tumor such as melanoma, head and neck, liver or kidney cancer. The material was CD4+ or CD8+ T cells sorted from blood, obtained in a trial of the OX40 agonist ivuxolimab. The rearrangement joins TRBV27 to TRBJ2-6; TRBD1 is a possible D gene (5 bases). The CDR3, as DNA: TGTGCCAGCAGTTTAGTGGGGCCTGGGGCCAACGTCCTGACTTTC. The encoded protein is CASSLVGPGANVLTF.